The 14 T cell receptor beta chains presented below share a single source sample, sequenced in a study of shared clonotypes between healthy human individuals. Profiled with immunoSEQ multiplex PCR; TCRdb holds only in-frame clones, not every one. The table lists roughly 1.5 million clones, 95% to 99% of them singletons. Specimen: naive CD4+ T cells sorted from blood. The subset was: CD45RA+ positively selected. The receptors were gathered from a man under 40 in good health.

The rearrangement uses TRBV6-1 and TRBJ2-1; 11 nucleotides line up with TRBD2. Germline V gene lookup returns CDR1 MNHNS and CDR2 SASEGT. V shed 5 bases and J 8 bases; nucleotides not matched to a gene: 5. The CDR3 runs 14 residues. CDR3 in amino acids: CASSPLLAGDEQFF. DNA of the CDR3: TGTGCCAGCAGTCCCCTACTAGCGGGAGATGAGCAGTTCTTC.

The V and J genes are TRBV2 and TRBJ2-1; 10 bases are a match to TRBD2. CDR3 size: 15 residues. With 9 bases clipped from V and 10 bases from J, the junction kept 15 bases outside the gene matches. Germline V CDR1 and CDR2: SNHLY, FYNNEI. The CDR3 reads CARYGGLAGAGEQFF. CDR3 sequence (DNA): TGTGCCAGATATGGCGGGCTAGCGGGAGCAGGGGAGCAGTTCTTC. The full variable domain, with the rest looked up from reference TRBV2 and TRBJ2-1, is EPEVTQTPSHQVTQMGQEVILRCVPISNHLYFYWYRQILGQKVEFLVSFYNNEISEKSEIFDDQFSVERPDGSNFTLKIRSTKLEDSAMYFCARYGGLAGAGEQFFGPGTRLTVL.

J is TRBJ1-4 and V is TRBV7-6; D uncertain. The CDR3 consists of 12 residues. V was cut by 1 base and J by 10 bases, with 7 bases left in between. Germline CDR1 is SGHVS and CDR2 is FNYEAQ. In nucleotides, the CDR3 is TGTGCCAGCAGCTTAGGACCCGGAAAACTGTTTTTT. It encodes CASSLGPGKLFF.

The gene calls are TRBV6-6 and TRBJ1-2, with D possibly TRBD1 on 5 matching bases. Trimming left V 0 bases short and J 10 bases short, with 9 bases between. The CDR3 covers 12 residues. Germline loops: CDR1 MNHNY, CDR2 SVGAGI (reference sequence). The CDR3 reads CASSYSTADYTF. The CDR3 region has the DNA TGTGCCAGCAGTTACTCGACAGCTGACTACACCTTC.

Here the CDR3 DNA reads TGTGCCAGCAGTTTAGTTAGAGGGCCGCCTTTGGAGACCCAGTACTTC. This translates into CASSLVRGPPLETQYF. The chain links TRBV27 to TRBJ2-5; D is possibly TRBD2 (5 bases). V lost 2 bases and J lost 5, with 18 bases in between. Per the germline V gene, CDR1 is MNHEY and CDR2 is SMNVEV (reference sequence). CDR3 size: 16 residues.

This chain connects TRBV30 to TRBJ2-1; D unresolved. V lost 5 bases, J lost 9 bases, and 8 bases lay in between. This CDR3 has 10 residues. CDR1 is GTSNPN, CDR2 SVGIG, per germline (reference sequence). Written as DNA, the CDR3 is TGTGCCTGGGGGGATGGTGAGCAGTTCTTC. This codes for CAWGDGEQFF. Full variable domain (rest looked up from reference TRBV30 and TRBJ2-1): SQTIHQWPATLVQPVGSPLSLECTVEGTSNPNLYWYRQAAGRGLQLLFYSVGIGQISSEVPQNLSASRPQDRQFILSSKKLLLSDSGFYLCAWGDGEQFFGPGTRLTVL.

The chain has TRBV7-9 and TRBJ2-7; tentatively, D is TRBD1 (5 bases). The CDR3 length is 13 residues. Germline assignment: CDR1 SEHNR and CDR2 FQNEAQ (reference sequence). Trimming cost V 7 bases and J 2 bases, with 12 bases left between them. CDR3 amino acids: CASTFQGPYEQYF. CDR3 sequence (DNA): TGTGCCAGCACCTTCCAGGGCCCCTACGAGCAGTACTTC.

This chain joins TRBV7-2 and TRBJ2-7; D unclear. CDR1 SGHTA and CDR2 FQGNSA come from the germline V gene. The CDR3 spans 14 residues. V was shortened by 5 bases and J by 6 bases, with 17 bases between the two germline ends. CDR3 in amino acids: CASSPRMALGEQYF. CDR3 DNA sequence: TGTGCCAGCAGCCCTAGAATGGCTCTAGGCGAGCAGTACTTC.

This chain joins TRBV7-3 and TRBJ2-3; 7 bases fit TRBD2. Germline V CDR1 and CDR2: SGHTA, FQGTGA. There are 15 residues in the CDR3. V gave up 2 bases and J gave up 4 bases; unmatched junction bases: 6. CDR3 nucleotide sequence: TGTGCCAGCAGCTTAGAGGGCGGGAGACCAGATACGCAGTATTTT. Translating it yields CASSLEGGRPDTQYF.

This clone came up once. This chain uses TRBV19 with TRBJ2-2, with a weak D call TRBD2 (5 bases). Trimming removed 5 bases at V and 5 bases at J, with 15 bases between. This CDR3 has 15 residues. Germline assignment: CDR1 LNHDA and CDR2 SQIVND (reference sequence). The chain's CDR3 is CASSLWELVTGELFF. CDR3 nucleotide sequence: TGTGCCAGTAGTCTGTGGGAGTTGGTAACCGGGGAGCTGTTTTTT.

This chain connects TRBV5-1 to TRBJ2-1, with 13 bases that match TRBD2. This CDR3 contains 16 residues. J gave up 3 bases and V 3 bases, and 3 bases lay outside the gene matches. CDR1 and CDR2 from the germline V gene are SGHRS and YFSETQ. As DNA, the CDR3 is TGCGCCAGCAGCTGGGGACTAGCGGGGCACTACAATGAGCAGTTCTTC. Its translation is CASSWGLAGHYNEQFF.

V gene TRBV7-3 combines with J gene TRBJ2-1; a weak D match, TRBD2 (6 bases). CDR1 SGHTA and CDR2 FQGTGA come from the germline V gene. There are 17 residues in the CDR3. V shed 0 bases and J shed 5 bases, with 17 bases lying between them. CDR3 sequence (DNA): TGTGCCAGCAGCTTAACCCCGGGCTTAGCGGTTAACAATGAGCAGTTCTTC. Translated, it gives CASSLTPGLAVNNEQFF.

To note about this clone: This same CDR3 is encoded by further DNA sequences in the sample. V is TRBV28 and J is TRBJ1-2, with D unresolved. The length of the CDR3 is 12 residues. Germline V gene data show CDR1 as MDHEN and CDR2 as SYDVKM. V lost 6 bases to trimming and J lost 0 bases, with 5 bases between them. CDR3 protein: CASSLANYGYTF. The CDR3 DNA sequence: TGTGCCAGCAGCCTAGCTAACTATGGCTACACCTTC.

The V and J genes are TRBV5-6 and TRBJ1-1; no clear D gene. Germline-derived CDR1 and CDR2 are SGHDT and YYEEEE. The CDR3 runs 12 residues. V lost 1 base and J 8 bases, leaving 9 bases between the germline ends. CDR3 coding DNA: TGTGCCAGCAGCTTGCTTAGAGGGGAAGCTTTCTTT. Protein sequence: CASSLLRGEAFF. Full variable domain (outside the CDR3, taken from reference TRBV5-6 and TRBJ1-1): DAGVTQSPTHLIKTRGQQVTLRCSPKSGHDTVSWYQQALGQGPQFIFQYYEEEERQRGNFPDRFSGHQFPNYSSELNVNALLLGDSALYLCASSLLRGEAFFGQGTRLTVV.